The TCR beta chain described here comes from a study of identical twins. The CDR3 spans 16 residues. Germline V CDR1 and CDR2: SGHTA, FQGNSA. The V and J ends lost 4 bases and 5 bases, in that order; junction bases with no gene match: 8. TCRdb processed the 5' RACE reads anew with MiXCR; each CDR3 protein has one entry. The sample has hundreds of thousands of distinct CDR3 sequences; 5.5% to 8% are singletons. This sample also belongs to another study, concerning yellow fever vaccine responses in identical twins.

Sample: memory (CD45RO+) T cells sorted from blood. This TCR came from a young woman in good health. The genes are TRBV7-2 and TRBJ2-5; 12 nucleotides agree with TRBD2. CDR3 nucleotide sequence: TGTGCCAGCAGCTCAGAACTAGCGGGAGGTTATGAGACCCAGTACTTC. Translated, it gives CASSSELAGGYETQYF.